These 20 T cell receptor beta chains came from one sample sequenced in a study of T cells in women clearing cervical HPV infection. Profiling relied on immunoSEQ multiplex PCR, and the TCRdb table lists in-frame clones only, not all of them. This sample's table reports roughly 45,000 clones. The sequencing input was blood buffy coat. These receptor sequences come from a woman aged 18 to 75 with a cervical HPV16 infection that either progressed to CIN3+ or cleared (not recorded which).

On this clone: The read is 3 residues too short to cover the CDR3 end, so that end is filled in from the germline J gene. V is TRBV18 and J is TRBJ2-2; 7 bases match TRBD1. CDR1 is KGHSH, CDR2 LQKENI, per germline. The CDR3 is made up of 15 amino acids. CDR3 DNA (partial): TGTGCCAGCTCAAAAGACAGGGTCGGGAATTCACCG. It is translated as CASSKDRVGNSP. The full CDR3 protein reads CASSKDRVGNSPLFF.

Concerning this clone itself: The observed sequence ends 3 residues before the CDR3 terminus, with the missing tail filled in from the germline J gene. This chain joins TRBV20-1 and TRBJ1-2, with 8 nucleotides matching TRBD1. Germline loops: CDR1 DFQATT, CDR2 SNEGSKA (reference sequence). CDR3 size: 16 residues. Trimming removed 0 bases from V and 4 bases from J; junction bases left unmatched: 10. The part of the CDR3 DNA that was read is TGCAGTGCTAGAGAAAGGGGCCAGGGGGCCGGCTATGGC. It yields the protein CSARERGQGAGYG. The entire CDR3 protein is CSARERGQGAGYGYTF.

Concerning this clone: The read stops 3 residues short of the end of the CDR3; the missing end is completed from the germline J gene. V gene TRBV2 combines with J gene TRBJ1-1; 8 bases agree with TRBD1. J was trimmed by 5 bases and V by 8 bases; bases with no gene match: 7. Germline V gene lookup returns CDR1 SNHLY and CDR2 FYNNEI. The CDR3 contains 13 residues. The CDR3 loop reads CASEGQGLTEAFF. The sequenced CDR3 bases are TGTGCCAGCGAAGGACAGGGTTTGACTGAA. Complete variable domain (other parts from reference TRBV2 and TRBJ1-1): EPEVTQTPSHQVTQMGQEVILRCVPISNHLYFYWYRQILGQKVEFLVSFYNNEISEKSEIFDDQFSVERPDGSNFTLKIRSTKLEDSAMYFCASEGQGLTEAFFGQGTRLTVV.

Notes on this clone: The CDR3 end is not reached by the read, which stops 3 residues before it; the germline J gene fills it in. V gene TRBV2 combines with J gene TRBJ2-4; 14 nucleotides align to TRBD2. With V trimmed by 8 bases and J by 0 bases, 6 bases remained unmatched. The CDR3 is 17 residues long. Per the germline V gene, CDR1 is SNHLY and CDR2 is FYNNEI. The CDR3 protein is CASRTSGGPQAKNIQYF. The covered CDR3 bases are TGTGCCAGCCGGACTAGCGGGGGGCCCCAAGCCAAAAACATT.

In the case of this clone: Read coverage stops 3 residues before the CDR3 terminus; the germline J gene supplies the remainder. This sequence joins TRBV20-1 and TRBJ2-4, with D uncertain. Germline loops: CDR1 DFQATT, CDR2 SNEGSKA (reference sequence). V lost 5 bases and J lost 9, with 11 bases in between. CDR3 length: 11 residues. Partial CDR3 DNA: TGCAGTGCTGAAGAACAGTTCATT. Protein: CSAEEQFI. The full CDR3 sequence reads CSAEEQFIQYF.

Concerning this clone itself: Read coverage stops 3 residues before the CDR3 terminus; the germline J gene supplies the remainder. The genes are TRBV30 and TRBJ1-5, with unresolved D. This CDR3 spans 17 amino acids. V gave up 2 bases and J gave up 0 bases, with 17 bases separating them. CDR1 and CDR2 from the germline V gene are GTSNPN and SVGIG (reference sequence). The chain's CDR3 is CAWSSNRGPYSNQPQHF. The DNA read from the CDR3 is TGTGCCTGGAGTTCGAACAGAGGCCCCTATAGCAATCAGCCC.

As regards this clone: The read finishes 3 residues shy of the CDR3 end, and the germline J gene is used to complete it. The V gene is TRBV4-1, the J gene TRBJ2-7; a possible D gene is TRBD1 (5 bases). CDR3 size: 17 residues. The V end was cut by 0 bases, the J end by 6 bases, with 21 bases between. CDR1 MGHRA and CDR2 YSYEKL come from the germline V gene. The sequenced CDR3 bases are TGCGCCAGCAGCCAAGATAACTCGGGTCTCACAGGTATCGAG. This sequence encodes CASSQDNSGLTGIE. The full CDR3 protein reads CASSQDNSGLTGIEQYF.

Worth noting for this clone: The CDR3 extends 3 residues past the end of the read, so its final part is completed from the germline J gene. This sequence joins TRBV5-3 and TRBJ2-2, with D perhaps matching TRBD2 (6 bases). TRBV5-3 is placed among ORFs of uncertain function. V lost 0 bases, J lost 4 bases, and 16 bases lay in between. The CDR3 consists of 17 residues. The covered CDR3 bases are TGTGCCAGAAGCTTGGATATGGGACTTATACCCACCGGGGAG. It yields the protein CARSLDMGLIPTGE. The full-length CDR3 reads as CARSLDMGLIPTGELFF.

CDR3 region: CASLRNSGANVLTF. CDR3 bases read: TGTGCCAGTCTCAGGAACTCTGGGGCCAACGTC. The rearrangement links TRBV2 to TRBJ2-6; D gene ambiguous. The CDR3 is cut off 3 residues early in the read; its end comes from the germline J gene. Germline loops: CDR1 SNHLY, CDR2 FYNNEI. The V gene lost 9 bases and the J gene lost 0 bases, with 9 bases spanning the gap. There are 14 residues in the CDR3.

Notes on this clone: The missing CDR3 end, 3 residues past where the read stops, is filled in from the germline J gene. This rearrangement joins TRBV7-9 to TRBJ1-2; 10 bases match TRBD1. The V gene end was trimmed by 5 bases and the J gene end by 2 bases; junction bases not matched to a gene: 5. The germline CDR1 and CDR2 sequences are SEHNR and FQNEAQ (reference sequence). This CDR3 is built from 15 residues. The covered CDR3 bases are TGTGCCAGCAGCCTCGGACAGGGGGGGAACTATGGC. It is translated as CASSLGQGGNYG. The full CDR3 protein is CASSLGQGGNYGYTF.

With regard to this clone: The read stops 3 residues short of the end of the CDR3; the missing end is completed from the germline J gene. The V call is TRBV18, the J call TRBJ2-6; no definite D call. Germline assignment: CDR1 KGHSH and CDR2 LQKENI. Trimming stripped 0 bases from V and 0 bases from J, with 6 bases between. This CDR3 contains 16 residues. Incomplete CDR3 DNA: TGTGCCAGCTCACCACCACGGGTCTCTGGGGCCAACGTC. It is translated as CASSPPRVSGANV. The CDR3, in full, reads CASSPPRVSGANVLTF.

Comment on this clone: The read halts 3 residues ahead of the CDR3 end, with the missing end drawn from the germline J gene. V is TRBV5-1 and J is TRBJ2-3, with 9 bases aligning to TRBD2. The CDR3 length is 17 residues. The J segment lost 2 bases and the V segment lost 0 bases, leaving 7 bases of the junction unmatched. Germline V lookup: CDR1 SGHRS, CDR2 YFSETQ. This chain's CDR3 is CASSLGAVAGDTDTQYF. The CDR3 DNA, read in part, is TGCGCCAGCAGCTTGGGAGCGGTAGCGGGGGACACAGATACG.

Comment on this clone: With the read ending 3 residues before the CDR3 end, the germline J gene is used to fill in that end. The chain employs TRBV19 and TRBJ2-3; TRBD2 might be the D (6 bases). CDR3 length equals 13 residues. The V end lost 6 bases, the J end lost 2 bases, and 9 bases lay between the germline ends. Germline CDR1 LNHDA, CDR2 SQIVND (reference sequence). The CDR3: CASSSGPTDTQYF. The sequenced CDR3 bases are TGTGCCAGTAGCAGCGGGCCCACAGATACG. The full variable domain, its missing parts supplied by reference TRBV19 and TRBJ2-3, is DGGITQSPKYLFRKEGQNVTLSCEQNLNHDAMYWYRQDPGQGLRLIYYSQIVNDFQKGDIAEGYSVSREKKESFPLTVTSAQKNPTAFYLCASSSGPTDTQYFGPGTRLTVL.

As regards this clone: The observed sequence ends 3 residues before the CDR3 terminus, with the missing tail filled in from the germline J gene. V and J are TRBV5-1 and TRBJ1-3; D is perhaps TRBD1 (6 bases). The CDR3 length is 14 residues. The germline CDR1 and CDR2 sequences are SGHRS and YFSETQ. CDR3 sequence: CASSLKQRGASIYF. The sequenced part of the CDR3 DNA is TGCGCCAGCAGCTTGAAACAGCGGGGGGCCTCC. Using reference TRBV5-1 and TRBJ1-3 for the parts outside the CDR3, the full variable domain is KAGVTQTPRYLIKTRGQQVTLSCSPISGHRSVSWYQQTPGQGLQFLFEYFSETQRNKGNFPGRFSGRQFSNSRSEMNVSTLELGDSALYLCASSLKQRGASIYFGEGSWLTVV.

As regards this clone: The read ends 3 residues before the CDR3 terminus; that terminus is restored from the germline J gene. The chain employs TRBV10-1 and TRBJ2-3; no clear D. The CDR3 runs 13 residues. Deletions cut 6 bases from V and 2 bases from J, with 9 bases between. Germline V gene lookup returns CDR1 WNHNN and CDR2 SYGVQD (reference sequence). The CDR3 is CASSPQDTDTQYF. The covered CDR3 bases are TGCGCCAGCAGCCCCCAGGACACAGATACG.

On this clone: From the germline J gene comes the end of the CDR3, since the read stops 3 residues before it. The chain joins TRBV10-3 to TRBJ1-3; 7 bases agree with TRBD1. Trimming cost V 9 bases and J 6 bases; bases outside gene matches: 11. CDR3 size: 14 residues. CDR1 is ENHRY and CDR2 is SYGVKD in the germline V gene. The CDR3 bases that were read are TGTGCCATTTTAACAGGGGATTCCCTAAACACC. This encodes CAILTGDSLNT. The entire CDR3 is CAILTGDSLNTIYF.

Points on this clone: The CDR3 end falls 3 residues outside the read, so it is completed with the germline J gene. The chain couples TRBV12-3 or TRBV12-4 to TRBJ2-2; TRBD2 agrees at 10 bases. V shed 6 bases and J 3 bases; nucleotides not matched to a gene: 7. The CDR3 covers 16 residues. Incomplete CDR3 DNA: TGTGCCAGCAGAAAGGGAGCGGGGGGGGACACCGGGGAG. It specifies CASRKGAGGDTGE. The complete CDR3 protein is CASRKGAGGDTGELFF.

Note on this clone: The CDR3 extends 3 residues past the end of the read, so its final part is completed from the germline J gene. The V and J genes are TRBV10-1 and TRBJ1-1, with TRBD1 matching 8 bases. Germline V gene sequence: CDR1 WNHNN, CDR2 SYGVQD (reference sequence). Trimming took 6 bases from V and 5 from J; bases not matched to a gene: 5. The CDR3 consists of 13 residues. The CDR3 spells CASSGQGGTEAFF. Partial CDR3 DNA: TGCGCCAGCAGCGGACAGGGTGGGACTGAA.

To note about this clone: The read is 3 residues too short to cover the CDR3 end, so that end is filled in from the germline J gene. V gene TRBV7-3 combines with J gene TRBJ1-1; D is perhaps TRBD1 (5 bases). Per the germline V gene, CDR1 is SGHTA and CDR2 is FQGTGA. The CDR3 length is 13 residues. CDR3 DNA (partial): TGTGCCAGCAGCTTAACGGGGCAGGGAGTA. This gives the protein CASSLTGQGV. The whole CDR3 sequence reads CASSLTGQGVAFF.

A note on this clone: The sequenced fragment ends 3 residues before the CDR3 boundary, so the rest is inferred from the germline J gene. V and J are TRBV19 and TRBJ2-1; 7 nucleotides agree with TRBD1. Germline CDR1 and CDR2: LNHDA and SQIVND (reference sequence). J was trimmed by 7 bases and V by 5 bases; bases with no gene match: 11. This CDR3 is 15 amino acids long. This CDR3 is CASSPRGPPGNEQFF. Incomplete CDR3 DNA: TGTGCCAGTAGTCCTAGGGGGCCCCCGGGGAATGAG.